This T cell receptor beta chain is from a study of OX40 agonist ivuxolimab in advanced cancers. The germline gives CDR1 SGHRS, CDR2 YFSETQ. V lost 0 bases, J lost 4 bases, and 11 bases lay in between. The CDR3 is 14 amino acids. Produced via immunoSEQ multiplex PCR; TCRdb's table is partial and in-frame only. The sample yields roughly 86,000 clones, roughly nine tenths seen once. This specimen consisted of CD4+ or CD8+ T cells sorted from blood, obtained in a trial of the OX40 agonist ivuxolimab. The gene calls are TRBV5-1 and TRBJ2-7, with D possibly TRBD2 on 6 matching bases. This sequence was found in an adult with an advanced solid tumor such as melanoma, head and neck, liver or kidney cancer. CDR3 loop: CASSLGGTGYEQYF. The CDR3 DNA follows: TGCGCCAGCAGCTTGGGCGGGACCGGATACGAGCAGTACTTC. Looking up the rest from reference TRBV5-1 and TRBJ2-7 gives the full variable domain: KAGVTQTPRYLIKTRGQQVTLSCSPISGHRSVSWYQQTPGQGLQFLFEYFSETQRNKGNFPGRFSGRQFSNSRSEMNVSTLELGDSALYLCASSLGGTGYEQYFGPGTRLTVT.